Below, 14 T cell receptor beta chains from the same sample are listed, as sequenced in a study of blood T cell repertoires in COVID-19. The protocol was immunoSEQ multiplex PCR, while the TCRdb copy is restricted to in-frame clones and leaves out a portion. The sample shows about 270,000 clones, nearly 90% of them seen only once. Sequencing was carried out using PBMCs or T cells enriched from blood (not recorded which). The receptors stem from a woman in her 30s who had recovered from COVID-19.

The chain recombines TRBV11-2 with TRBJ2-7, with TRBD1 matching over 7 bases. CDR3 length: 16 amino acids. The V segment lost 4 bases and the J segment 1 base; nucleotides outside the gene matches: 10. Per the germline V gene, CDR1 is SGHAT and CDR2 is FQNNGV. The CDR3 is CASSSPRNRGSYEQYF. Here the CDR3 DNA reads TGTGCCAGCAGCTCCCCGCGGAACAGGGGATCCTACGAGCAGTACTTC.

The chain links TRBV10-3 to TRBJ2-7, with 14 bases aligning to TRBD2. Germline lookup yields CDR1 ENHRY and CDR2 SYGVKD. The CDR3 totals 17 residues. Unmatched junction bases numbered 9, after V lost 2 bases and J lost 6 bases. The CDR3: CAISEPRLAGGMGEQYF. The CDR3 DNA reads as TGTGCCATCAGTGAGCCACGACTAGCGGGAGGGATGGGCGAGCAGTACTTC.

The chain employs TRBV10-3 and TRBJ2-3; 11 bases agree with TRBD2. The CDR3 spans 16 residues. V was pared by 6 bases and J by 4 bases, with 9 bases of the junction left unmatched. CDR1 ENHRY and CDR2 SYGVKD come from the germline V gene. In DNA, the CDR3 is TGTGCCATCAGGCCGACTAGCGGGGAGGCATCAGATACGCAGTATTTT. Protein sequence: CAIRPTSGEASDTQYF.

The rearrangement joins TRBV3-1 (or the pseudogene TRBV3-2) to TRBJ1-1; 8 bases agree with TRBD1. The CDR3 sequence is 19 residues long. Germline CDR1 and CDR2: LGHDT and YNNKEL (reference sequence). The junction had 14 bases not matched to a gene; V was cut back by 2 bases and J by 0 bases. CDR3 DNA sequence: TGTGCCAGCAGCCAAAGACAGGGGACCCTCTTTACTATGAACACTGAAGCTTTCTTT. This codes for CASSQRQGTLFTMNTEAFF.

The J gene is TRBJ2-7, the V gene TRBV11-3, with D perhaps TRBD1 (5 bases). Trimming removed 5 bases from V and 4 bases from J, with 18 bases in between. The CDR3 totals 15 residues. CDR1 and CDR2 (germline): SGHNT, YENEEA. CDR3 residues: CASSAGRTGTYEQYF. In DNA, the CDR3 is TGTGCCAGCAGCGCCGGGCGAACAGGAACATACGAGCAGTACTTC.

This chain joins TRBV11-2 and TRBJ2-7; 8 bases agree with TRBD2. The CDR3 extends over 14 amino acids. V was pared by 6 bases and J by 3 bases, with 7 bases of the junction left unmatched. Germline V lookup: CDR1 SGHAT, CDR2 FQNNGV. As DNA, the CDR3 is TGTGCCAGCAGACGAACTAGCGGAATCTACGAGCAGTACTTC. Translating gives CASRRTSGIYEQYF.

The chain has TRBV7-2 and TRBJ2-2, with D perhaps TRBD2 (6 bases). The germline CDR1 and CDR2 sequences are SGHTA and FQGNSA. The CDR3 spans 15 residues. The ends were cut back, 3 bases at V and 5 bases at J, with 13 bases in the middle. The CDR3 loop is CASSLRFAGTGELFF. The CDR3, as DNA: TGTGCCAGCAGCTTGCGTTTTGCGGGGACCGGGGAGCTGTTTTTT.

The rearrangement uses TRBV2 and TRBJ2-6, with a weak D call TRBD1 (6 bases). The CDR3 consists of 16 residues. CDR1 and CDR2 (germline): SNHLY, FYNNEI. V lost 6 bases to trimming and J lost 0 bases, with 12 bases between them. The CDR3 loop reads CASRVDRHSGANVLTF. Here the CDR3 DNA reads TGTGCCAGCAGGGTTGACAGGCACTCTGGGGCCAACGTCCTGACTTTC.

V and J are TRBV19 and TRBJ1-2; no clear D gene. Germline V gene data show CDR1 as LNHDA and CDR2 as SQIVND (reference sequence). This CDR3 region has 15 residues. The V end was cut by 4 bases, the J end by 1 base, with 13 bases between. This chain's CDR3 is CASSTRRLNNYGYTF. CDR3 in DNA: TGTGCCAGTAGTACACGGCGACTGAATAACTATGGCTACACCTTC.

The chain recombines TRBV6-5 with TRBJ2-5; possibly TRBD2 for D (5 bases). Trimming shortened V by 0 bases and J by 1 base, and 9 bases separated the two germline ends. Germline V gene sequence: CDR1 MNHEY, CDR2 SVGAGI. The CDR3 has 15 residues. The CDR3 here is CASSYSIEGQETQYF. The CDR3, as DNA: TGTGCCAGCAGTTACTCGATCGAGGGCCAAGAGACCCAGTACTTC.

The CDR3 coding sequence is TGCGCCAGCAGCCCCGGGACTAGCGGGAGTCTTTACGAGCAGTACTTC. This gives the protein CASSPGTSGSLYEQYF. The chain couples TRBV4-1 to TRBJ2-7, with 14 bases matching TRBD2. This CDR3 is built from 16 residues. Germline V lookup: CDR1 MGHRA, CDR2 YSYEKL. Trimming took 4 bases from V and 4 from J; bases not matched to a gene: 6.

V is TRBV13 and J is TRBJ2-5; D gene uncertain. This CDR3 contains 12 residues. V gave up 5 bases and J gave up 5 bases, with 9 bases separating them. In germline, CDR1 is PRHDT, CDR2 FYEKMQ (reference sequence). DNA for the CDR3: TGTGCCAGCAGCGTCCTCTTCGAGACCCAGTACTTC. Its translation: CASSVLFETQYF.

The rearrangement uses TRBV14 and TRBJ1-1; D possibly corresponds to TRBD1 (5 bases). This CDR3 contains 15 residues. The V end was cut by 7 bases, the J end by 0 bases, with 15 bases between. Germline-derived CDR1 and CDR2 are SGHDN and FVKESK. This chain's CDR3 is CASKSPGNMNTEAFF. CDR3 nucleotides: TGTGCCAGCAAGTCACCAGGGAACATGAACACTGAAGCTTTCTTT.

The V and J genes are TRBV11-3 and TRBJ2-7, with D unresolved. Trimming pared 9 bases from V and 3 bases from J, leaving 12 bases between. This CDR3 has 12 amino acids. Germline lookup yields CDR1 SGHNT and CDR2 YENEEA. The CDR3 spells CASRRIGYEQYF. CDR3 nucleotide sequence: TGTGCCAGTAGGCGGATTGGCTACGAGCAGTACTTC.